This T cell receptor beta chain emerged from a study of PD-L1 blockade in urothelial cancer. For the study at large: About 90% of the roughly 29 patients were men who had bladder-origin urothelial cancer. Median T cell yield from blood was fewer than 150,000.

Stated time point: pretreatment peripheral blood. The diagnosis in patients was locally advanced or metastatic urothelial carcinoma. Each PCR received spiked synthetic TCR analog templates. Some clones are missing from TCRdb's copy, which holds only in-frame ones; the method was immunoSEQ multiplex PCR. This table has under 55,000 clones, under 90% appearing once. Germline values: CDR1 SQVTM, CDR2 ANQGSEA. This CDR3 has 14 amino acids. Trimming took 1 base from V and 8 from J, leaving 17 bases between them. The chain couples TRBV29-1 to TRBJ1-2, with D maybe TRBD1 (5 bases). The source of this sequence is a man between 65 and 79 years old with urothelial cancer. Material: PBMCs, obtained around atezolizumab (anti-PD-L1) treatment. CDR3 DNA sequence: TGCAGCGTTGAAGCAGTAAAAGGGGTGGGCGGCTACACCTTC. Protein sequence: CSVEAVKGVGGYTF.